This TCR beta chain was captured by sequencing in a study of blood T cell repertoires in COVID-19. Study context: COVID-19 samples, acute and convalescent, were from the United States, Italy and Spain.

Trimming removed 4 bases at V and 0 bases at J, with 16 bases between. Germline V lookup: CDR1 MGHRA, CDR2 YSYEKL. There are 17 residues in the CDR3. The method was immunoSEQ multiplex PCR; TCRdb's version includes in-frame clones alone and lacks a portion of them. The sample carries under 150,000 clones, around 85% recorded once. This clone has only a few counts. The sequence derives from a human donor in a cohort sampled during active COVID-19. The genes are TRBV4-1 and TRBJ1-3; D is undetermined. The sequenced sample was peripheral blood. In DNA, the CDR3 is TGCGCCAGCAGCCCTAGCAGGCTGGGCTTCTCTGGAAACACCATATATTTT. Translating it yields CASSPSRLGFSGNTIYF.